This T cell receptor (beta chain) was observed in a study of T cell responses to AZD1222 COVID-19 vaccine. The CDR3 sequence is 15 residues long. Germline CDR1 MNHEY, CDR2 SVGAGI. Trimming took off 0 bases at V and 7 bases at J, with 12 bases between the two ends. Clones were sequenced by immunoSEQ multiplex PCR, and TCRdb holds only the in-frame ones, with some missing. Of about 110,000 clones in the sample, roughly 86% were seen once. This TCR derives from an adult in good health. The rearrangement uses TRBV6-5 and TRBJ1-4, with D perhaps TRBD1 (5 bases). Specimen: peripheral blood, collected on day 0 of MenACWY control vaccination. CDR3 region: CASSYSGGTGEKLFF. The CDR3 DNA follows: TGTGCCAGCAGTTACTCGGGTGGGACCGGTGAAAAACTGTTTTTT.